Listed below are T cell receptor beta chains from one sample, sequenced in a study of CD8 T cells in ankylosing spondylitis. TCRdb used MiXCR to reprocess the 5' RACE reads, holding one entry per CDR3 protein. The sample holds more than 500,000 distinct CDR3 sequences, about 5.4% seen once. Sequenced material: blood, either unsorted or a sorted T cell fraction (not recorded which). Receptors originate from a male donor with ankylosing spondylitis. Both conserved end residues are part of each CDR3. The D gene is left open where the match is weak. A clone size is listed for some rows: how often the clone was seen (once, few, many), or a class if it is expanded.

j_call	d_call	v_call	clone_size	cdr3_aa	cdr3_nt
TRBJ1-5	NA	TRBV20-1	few	CSARDRGGTYSNQPQHF	TGCAGTGCTAGAGATAGAGGGGGAACCTATAGCAATCAGCCCCAGCATTTT
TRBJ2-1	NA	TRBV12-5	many	CASGLVLNFGGDDNEQFF	TGTGCTAGTGGTTTGGTACTTAATTTTGGTGGAGATGACAATGAGCAGTTCTTC
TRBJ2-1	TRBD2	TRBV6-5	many	CASSSPAGGDNEQFF	TGTGCCAGCAGTTCTCCCGCGGGGGGCGACAATGAGCAGTTCTTC
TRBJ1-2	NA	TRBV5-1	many	CASSARSSYGYTF	TGCGCCAGCAGCGCCCGATCTTCCTATGGCTACACCTTC
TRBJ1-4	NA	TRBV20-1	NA	CSATDSRRGNEKLFF	TGCAGTGCCACAGACTCCAGGAGGGGGAATGAAAAACTGTTTTTT
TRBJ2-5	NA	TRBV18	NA	CASSPTARRETQYF	TGTGCCAGCTCACCCACCGCCAGACGAGAGACCCAGTACTTC
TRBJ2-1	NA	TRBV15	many	CATGPPGSSYNEQFF	TGTGCCACCGGGCCCCCGGGGAGCTCCTACAATGAGCAGTTCTTC
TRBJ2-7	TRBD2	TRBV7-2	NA	CASSLQQGLAGPAQYF	TGTGCCAGCAGCTTACAACAGGGACTAGCGGGACCCGCGCAGTACTTC
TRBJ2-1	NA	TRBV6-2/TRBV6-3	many	CASSSTVEANEQFF	TGTGCCAGCAGTTCGACGGTTGAGGCTAATGAGCAGTTCTTC
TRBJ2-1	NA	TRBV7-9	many	CASASLDNEQFF	TGTGCCAGCGCCTCTTTGGACAATGAGCAGTTCTTC
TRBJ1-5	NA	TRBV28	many	CASSHPPPPGYRQPQHF	TGTGCCAGCAGCCATCCTCCCCCCCCAGGGTATCGACAGCCCCAGCATTTT